This T cell receptor beta chain appears in the sequencing data of a study of blood T cell repertoires in COVID-19. The wider study: T cells, B-cell-depleted T cells, or PBMCs supplied cDNA or gDNA.

V lost 1 base to trimming and J lost 5 bases, with 14 bases between them. Per the germline V gene, CDR1 is SGHDN and CDR2 is FVKESK. The CDR3 covers 15 residues. The repertoire was sequenced with immunoSEQ multiplex PCR; TCRdb's copy has only in-frame clones and lacks some. This table has some 250,000 clones, about 85% appearing once. Material for sequencing was peripheral blood. This receptor was identified in a man aged 25 to 40 who had recovered from COVID-19. V gene TRBV14 combines with J gene TRBJ1-1; possible D gene TRBD1, 5 bases. The CDR3 loop reads CASSQVQSGGTEAFF. CDR3 sequence (DNA): TGTGCCAGCAGCCAAGTTCAGTCCGGGGGGACTGAAGCTTTCTTT. Full variable domain (rest looked up from reference TRBV14 and TRBJ1-1): EAGVTQFPSHSVIEKGQTVTLRCDPISGHDNLYWYRRVMGKEIKFLLHFVKESKQDESGMPNNRFLAERTGGTYSTLKVQPAELEDSGVYFCASSQVQSGGTEAFFGQGTRLTVV.